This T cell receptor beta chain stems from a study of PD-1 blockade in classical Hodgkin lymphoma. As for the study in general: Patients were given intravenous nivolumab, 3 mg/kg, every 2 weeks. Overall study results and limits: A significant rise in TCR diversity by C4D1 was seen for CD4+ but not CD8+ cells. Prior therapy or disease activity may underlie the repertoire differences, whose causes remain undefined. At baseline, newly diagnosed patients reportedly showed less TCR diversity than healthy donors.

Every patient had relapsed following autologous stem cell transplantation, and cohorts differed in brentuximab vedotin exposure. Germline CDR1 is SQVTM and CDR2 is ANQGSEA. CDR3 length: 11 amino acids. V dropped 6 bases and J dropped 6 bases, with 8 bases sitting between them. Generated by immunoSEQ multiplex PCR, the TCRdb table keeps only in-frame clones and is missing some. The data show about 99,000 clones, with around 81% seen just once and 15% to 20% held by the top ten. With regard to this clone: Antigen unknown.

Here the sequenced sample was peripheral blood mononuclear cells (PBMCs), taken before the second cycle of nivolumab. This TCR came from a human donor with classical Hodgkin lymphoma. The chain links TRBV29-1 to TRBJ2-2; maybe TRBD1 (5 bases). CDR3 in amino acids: CSVGQAGELFF. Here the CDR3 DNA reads TGCAGCGTGGGGCAGGCCGGGGAGCTGTTTTTT.